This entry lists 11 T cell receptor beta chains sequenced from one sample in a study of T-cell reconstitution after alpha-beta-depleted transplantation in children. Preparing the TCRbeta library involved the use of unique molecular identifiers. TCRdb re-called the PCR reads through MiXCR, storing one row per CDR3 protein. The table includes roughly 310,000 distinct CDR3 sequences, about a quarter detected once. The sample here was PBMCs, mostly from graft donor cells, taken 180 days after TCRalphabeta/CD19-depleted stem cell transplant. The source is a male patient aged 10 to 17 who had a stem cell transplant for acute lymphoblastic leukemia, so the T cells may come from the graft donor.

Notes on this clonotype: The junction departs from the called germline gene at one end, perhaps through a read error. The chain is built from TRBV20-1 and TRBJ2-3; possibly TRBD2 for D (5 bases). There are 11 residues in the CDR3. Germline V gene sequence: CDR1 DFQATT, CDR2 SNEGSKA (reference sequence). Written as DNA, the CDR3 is TGCAGTGCTAGCCGGGCTAGCCCTACCACTTTT. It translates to CSASRASPTTF.

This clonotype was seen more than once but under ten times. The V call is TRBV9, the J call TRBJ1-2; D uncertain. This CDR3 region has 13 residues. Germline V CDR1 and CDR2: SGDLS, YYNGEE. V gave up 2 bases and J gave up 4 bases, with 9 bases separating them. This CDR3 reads CASSVARGYGYTF. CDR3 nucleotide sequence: TGTGCCAGCAGCGTGGCGCGAGGCTATGGCTACACCTTC.

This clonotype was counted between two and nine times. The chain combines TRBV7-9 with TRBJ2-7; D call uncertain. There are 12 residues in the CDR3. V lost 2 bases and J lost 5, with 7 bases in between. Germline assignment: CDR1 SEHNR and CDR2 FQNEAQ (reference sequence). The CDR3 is CASSLPPNEQYF. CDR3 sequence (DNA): TGTGCCAGCAGCTTACCCCCGAACGAGCAGTACTTC.

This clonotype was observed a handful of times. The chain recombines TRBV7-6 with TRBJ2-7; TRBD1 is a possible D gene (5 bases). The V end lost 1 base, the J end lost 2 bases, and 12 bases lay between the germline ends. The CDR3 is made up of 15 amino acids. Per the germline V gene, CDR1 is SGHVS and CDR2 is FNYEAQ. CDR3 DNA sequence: TGTGCCAGCAGCTTAGATAGGTGGACACCCTACGAGCAGTACTTC. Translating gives CASSLDRWTPYEQYF.

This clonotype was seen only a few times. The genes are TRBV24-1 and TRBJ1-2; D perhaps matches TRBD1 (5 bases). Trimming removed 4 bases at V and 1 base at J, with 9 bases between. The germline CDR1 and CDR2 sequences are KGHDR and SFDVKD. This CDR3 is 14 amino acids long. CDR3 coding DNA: TGTGCCACCAGTGACCCGCAGGGTAACTATGGCTACACCTTC. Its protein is CATSDPQGNYGYTF.

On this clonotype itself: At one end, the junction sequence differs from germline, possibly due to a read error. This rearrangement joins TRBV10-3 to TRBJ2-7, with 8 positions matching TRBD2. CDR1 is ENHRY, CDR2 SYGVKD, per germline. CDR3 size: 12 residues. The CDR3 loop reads CAISESEGLVYF. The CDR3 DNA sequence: TGTGCCATCAGTGAGTCGGAGGGACTAGTTTATTTC.

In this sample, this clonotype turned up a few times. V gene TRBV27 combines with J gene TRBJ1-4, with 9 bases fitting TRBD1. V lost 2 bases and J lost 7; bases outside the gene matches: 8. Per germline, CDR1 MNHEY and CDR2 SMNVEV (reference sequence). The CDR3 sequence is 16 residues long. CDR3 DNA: TGTGCCAGCAGTTTAACGGACAGGGGATGGCGTGAAAAACTGTTTTTT. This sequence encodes CASSLTDRGWREKLFF.

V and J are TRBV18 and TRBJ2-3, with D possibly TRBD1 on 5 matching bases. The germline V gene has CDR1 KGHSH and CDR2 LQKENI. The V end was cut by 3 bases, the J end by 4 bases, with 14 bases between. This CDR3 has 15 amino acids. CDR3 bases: TGTGCCAGCTCACCTAATAGGGGCGGAGCAGATACGCAGTATTTT. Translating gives CASSPNRGGADTQYF.

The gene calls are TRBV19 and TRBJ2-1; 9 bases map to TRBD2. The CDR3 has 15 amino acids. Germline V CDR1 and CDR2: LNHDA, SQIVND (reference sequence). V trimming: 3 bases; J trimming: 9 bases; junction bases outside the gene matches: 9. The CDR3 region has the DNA TGTGCCAGTAGTATGACAGCGGGAGGTCTAGGTGAGCAGTTCTTC. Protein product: CASSMTAGGLGEQFF.

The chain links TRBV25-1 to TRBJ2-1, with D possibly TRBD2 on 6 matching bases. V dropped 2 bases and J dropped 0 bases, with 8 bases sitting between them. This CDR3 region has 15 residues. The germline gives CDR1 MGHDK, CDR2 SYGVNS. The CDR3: CASSERGSSYNEQFF. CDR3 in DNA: TGTGCCAGCAGTGAACGGGGGAGCTCCTACAATGAGCAGTTCTTC.

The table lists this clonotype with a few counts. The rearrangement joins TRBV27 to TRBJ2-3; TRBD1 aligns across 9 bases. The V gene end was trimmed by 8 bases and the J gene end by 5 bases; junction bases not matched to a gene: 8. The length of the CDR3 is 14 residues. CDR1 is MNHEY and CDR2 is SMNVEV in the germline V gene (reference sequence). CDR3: CASLGTGRGDTQYF. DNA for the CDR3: TGTGCCAGCCTGGGGACAGGGCGGGGAGATACGCAGTATTTT.